The source of this TCR beta chain is a study of blood T cell repertoires in COVID-19. Across the study: Italy, Spain and the United States were the sources of the convalescent and acute COVID-19 samples. T cells, B-cell-depleted T cells, or PBMCs provided the cDNA or gDNA that served as material.

The germline gives CDR1 SQVTM, CDR2 ANQGSEA. V lost 4 bases, J lost 6 bases, and 17 bases lay in between. CDR3 length: 14 residues. Authors' methods: Reference gene primer amplification yielded estimated nucleated cell counts. Sequenced by immunoSEQ multiplex PCR; TCRdb stores in-frame clones only, minus some. V and J calls and clone size follow that table, whereas D and trimming were derived from the DNA. The data contain 200,000 to 300,000 clones, about nine tenths of them singletons. The source material was peripheral blood. This chain links TRBV29-1 with TRBJ2-3; weak D call: TRBD2 (6 bases). This receptor was identified in a person aged 18 to 35 with COVID-19, enrolled during active disease. The CDR3: CSVGAAGLTDTQYF. The CDR3 nucleotides read TGCAGCGTTGGTGCAGCGGGTCTAACGGATACGCAGTATTTT.